A selection of T cell receptor beta chains follows, all from one sample in a study of radiotherapy plus CTLA-4 blockade in lung cancer. Only in-frame clones appear in the TCRdb table, and some are missing; sequencing was by immunoSEQ multiplex PCR. This table has over 60,000 clones, about nine tenths appearing once. Material: peripheral blood, obtained from a patient treated with radiotherapy plus ipilimumab. The receptors stem from a human donor with non-small cell lung cancer that progressed on radiotherapy plus ipilimumab. Both conserved end residues are part of each CDR3. The D gene is left open where the match is weak. Expanded clones are given a class, and other clones once, few, many or no size at all.

TRBD1 | TRBJ1-3 | TRBV4-2 | - | CASSQGTGGFGNTIYF | TGTGCCAGCAGCCAAGGGACAGGGGGTTTTGGAAACACCATATATTTT
- | TRBJ2-5 | TRBV27 | - | CASRRHLQETQYF | TGTGCCAGCAGGAGACATCTCCAAGAGACCCAGTACTTC
- | TRBJ2-6 | TRBV5-4 | - | CASSLDRFSGANVLTF | TGTGCCAGCAGCTTGGACAGGTTCTCTGGGGCCAACGTCCTGACTTTC
- | TRBJ1-5 | TRBV10-1 | - | CASSAGNQPQHF | TGCGCCAGCAGTGCCGGCAATCAGCCCCAGCATTTT
- | TRBJ2-6 | TRBV27 | - | CASSSLGAGANVLTF | TGTGCCAGCAGCTCCCTGGGAGCTGGGGCCAACGTCCTGACTTTC
- | TRBJ1-2 | TRBV28 | - | CASSYPTGYTF | TGTGCCAGCAGCTATCCTACTGGCTACACCTTC
- | TRBJ2-7 | TRBV9 | - | CASSVPDRLGEQYF | TGTGCCAGCAGCGTGCCTGACAGATTGGGCGAGCAGTACTTC
- | TRBJ1-5 | TRBV7-2 | - | CASSLGGGSNQPQHF | TGTGCCAGCAGCTTAGGGGGAGGGAGCAATCAGCCCCAGCATTTT
- | TRBJ1-1 | TRBV5-1 | - | CASSFGMGSEAFF | TGCGCCAGCAGCTTCGGAATGGGAAGTGAAGCTTTCTTT
- | TRBJ1-1 | TRBV28 | few | CASSLFRGSEAFF | TGTGCCAGCAGTTTATTTAGGGGTTCTGAAGCTTTCTTT
- | TRBJ1-1 | TRBV27 | - | CASSLSFRGGYTEAFF | TGTGCCAGCAGTTTATCCTTCCGGGGAGGGTACACTGAAGCTTTCTTT
- | TRBJ2-5 | TRBV9 | - | CASSVVMGAQETQYF | TGTGCCAGCAGCGTAGTAATGGGGGCCCAAGAGACCCAGTACTTC
TRBD1 | TRBJ1-2 | TRBV30 | - | CAWYRDRGDYGYTF | TGTGCCTGGTACAGGGACAGGGGTGACTATGGCTACACCTTC